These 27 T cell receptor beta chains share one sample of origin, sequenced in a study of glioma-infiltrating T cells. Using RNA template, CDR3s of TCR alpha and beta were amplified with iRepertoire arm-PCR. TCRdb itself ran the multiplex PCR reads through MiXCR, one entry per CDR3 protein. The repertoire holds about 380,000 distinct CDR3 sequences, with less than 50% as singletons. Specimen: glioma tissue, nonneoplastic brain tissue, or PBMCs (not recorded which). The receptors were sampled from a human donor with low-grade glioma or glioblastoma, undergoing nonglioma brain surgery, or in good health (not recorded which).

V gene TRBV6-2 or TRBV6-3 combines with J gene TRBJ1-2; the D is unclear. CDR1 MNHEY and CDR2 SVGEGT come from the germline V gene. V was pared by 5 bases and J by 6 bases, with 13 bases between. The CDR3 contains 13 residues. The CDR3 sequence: CASSPKTSHGYTF. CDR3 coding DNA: TGTGCCAGCAGTCCCAAGACAAGTCATGGCTACACCTTC.

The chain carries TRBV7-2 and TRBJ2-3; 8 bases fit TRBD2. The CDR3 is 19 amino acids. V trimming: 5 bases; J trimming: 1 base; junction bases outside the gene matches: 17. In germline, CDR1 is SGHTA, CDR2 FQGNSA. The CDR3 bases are TGTGCCAGCAGCCTCAGGTCAGCGGGAGTGGCTCGTGGCACAGATACGCAGTATTTT. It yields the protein CASSLRSAGVARGTDTQYF.

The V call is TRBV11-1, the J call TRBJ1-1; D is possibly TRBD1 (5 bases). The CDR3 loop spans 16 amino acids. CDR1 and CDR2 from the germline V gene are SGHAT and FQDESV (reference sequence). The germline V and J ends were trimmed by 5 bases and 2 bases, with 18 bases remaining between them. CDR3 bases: TGTGCCAGCAGCCGCTGGGACGTCCCCACCAACACTGAAGCTTTCTTT. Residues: CASSRWDVPTNTEAFF. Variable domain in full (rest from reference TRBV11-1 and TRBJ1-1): EAEVAQSPRYKITEKSQAVAFWCDPISGHATLYWYRQILGQGPELLVQFQDESVVDDSQLPKDRFSAERLKGVDSTLKIQPAELGDSAMYLCASSRWDVPTNTEAFFGQGTRLTVV.

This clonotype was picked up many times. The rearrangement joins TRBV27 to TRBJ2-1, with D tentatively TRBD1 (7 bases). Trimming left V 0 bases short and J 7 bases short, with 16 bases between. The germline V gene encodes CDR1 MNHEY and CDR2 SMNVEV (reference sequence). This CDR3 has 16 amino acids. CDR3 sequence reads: CASSLSGPEGANEQFF. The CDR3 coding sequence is TGTGCCAGCAGTTTATCGGGGCCGGAGGGGGCAAATGAGCAGTTCTTC.

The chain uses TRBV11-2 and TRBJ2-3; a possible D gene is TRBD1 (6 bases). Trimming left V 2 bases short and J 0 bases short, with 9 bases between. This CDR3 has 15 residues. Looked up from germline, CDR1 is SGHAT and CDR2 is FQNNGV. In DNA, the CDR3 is TGTGCCAGCAGCTTATGGGGGCCCAGCACAGATACGCAGTATTTT. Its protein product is CASSLWGPSTDTQYF.

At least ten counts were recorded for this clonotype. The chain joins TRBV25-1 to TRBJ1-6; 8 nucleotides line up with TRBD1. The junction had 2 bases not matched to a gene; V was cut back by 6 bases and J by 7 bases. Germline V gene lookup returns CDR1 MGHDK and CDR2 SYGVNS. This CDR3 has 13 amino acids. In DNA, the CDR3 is TGTGCCAGCAGGGACAGGGTCAATTCACCCCTCCACTTT. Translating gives CASRDRVNSPLHF. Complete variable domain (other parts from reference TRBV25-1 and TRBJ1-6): EADIYQTPRYLVIGTGKKITLECSQTMGHDKMYWYQQDPGMELHLIHYSYGVNSTEKGDLSSESTVSRIRTEHFPLTLESARPSHTSQYLCASRDRVNSPLHFGNGTRLTVT.

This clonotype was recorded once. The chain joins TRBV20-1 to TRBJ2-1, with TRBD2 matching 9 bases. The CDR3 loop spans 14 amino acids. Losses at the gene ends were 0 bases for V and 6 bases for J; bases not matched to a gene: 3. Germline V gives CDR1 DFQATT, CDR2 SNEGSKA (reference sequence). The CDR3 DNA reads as TGCAGTGCTAGAGAGGCGGGAGGGTTCAATGAGCAGTTCTTC. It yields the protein CSAREAGGFNEQFF.

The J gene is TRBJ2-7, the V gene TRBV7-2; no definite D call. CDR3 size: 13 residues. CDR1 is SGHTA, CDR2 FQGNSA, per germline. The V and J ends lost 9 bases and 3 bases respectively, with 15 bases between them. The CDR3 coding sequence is TGTGCCAGATCACTTAGCTCACTCTACGAGCAGTACTTC. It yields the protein CARSLSSLYEQYF.

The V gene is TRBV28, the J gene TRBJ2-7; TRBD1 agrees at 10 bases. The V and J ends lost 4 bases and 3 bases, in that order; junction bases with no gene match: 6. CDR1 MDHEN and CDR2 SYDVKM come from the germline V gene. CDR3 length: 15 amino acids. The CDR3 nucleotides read TGTGCCAGCAGTTGGGGGGGACAGGGGTTCTACGAGCAGTACTTC. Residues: CASSWGGQGFYEQYF.

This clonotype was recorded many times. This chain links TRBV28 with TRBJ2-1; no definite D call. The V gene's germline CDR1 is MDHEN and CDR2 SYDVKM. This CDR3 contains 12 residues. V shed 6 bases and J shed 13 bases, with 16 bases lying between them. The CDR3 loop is CASSSIRLTQFF. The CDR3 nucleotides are TGTGCCAGCAGCTCTATTAGACTGACCCAGTTCTTC.

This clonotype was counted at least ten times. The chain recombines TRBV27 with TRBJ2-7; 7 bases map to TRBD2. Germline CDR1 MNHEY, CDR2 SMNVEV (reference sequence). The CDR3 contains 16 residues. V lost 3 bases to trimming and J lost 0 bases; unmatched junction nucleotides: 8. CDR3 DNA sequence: TGTGCCAGCAGTTTGGTAGCGGGCCAAAGCTCCTACGAGCAGTACTTC. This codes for CASSLVAGQSSYEQYF.

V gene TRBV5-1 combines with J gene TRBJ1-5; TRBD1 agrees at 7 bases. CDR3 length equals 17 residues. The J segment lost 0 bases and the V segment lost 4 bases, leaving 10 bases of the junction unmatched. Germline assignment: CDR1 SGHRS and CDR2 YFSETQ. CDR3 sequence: CASSGRGTVNSNQPQHF. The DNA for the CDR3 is TGCGCCAGCAGCGGCAGGGGGACAGTAAATAGCAATCAGCCCCAGCATTTT.

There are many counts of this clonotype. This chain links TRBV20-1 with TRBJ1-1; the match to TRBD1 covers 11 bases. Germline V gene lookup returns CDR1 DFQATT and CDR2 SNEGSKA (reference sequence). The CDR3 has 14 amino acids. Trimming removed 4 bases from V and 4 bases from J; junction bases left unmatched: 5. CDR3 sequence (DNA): TGCAGTGCTACGGACAGGGGGCGAGGCACTGAAGCTTTCTTT. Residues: CSATDRGRGTEAFF.

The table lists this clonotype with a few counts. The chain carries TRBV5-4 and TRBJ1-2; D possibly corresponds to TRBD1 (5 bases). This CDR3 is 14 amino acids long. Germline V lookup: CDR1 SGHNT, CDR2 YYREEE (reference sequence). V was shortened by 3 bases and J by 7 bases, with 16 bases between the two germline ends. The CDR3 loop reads CASSSARVGGGYTF. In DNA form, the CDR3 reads TGTGCCAGCAGCTCAGCCAGGGTAGGAGGTGGCTACACCTTC.

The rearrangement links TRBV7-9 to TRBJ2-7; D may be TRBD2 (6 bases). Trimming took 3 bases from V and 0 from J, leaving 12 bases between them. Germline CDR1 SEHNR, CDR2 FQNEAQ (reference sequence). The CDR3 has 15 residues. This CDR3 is CASSLRLASSYEQYF. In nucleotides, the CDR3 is TGTGCCAGCAGCTTGCGTCTAGCGAGCTCCTACGAGCAGTACTTC. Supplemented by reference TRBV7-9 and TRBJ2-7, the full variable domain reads DTGVSQNPRHKITKRGQNVTFRCDPISEHNRLYWYRQTLGQGPEFLTYFQNEAQLEKSRLLSDRFSAERPKGSFSTLEIQRTEQGDSAMYLCASSLRLASSYEQYFGPGTRLTVT.

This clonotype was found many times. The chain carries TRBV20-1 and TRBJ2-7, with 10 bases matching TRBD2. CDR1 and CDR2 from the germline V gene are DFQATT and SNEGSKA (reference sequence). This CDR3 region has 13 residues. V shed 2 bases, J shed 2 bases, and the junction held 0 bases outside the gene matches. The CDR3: CSARLAGAYEQYF. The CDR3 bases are TGCAGTGCTAGACTAGCGGGAGCCTACGAGCAGTACTTC.

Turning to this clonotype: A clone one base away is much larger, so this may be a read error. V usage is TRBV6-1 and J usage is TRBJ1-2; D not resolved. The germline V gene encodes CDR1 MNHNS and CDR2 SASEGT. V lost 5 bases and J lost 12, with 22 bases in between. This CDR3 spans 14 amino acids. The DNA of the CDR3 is TGTGCCAGCAGTTTTGGGTTGATGAGCTCCCGCCACACCTTC. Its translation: CASSFGLMSSRHTF.

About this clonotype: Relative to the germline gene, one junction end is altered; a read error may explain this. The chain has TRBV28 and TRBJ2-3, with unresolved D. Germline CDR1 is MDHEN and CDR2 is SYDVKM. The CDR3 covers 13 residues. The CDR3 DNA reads TGTGCCGGCAGCTCGGTAGGGACAGATACGCAGTATTTT. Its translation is CAGSSVGTDTQYF. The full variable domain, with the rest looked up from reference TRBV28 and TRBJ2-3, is DVKVTQSSRYLVKRTGEKVFLECVQDMDHENMFWYRQDPGLGLRLIYFSYDVKMKEKGDIPEGYSVSREKKERFSLILESASTNQTSMYLCAGSSVGTDTQYFGPGTRLTVL.

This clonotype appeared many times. The CDR3 bases are TGTGCCAGCAGCCCGATAACCACTGAAGCTTTCTTT. Amino acid sequence: CASSPITTEAFF. The rearrangement uses TRBV7-9 and TRBJ1-1; no definite D call. Trimming shortened V by 5 bases and J by 4 bases, and 8 bases separated the two germline ends. Germline CDR1 SEHNR, CDR2 FQNEAQ (reference sequence). The CDR3 runs 12 residues. Supplemented by reference TRBV7-9 and TRBJ1-1, the full variable domain reads DTGVSQNPRHKITKRGQNVTFRCDPISEHNRLYWYRQTLGQGPEFLTYFQNEAQLEKSRLLSDRFSAERPKGSFSTLEIQRTEQGDSAMYLCASSPITTEAFFGQGTRLTVV.

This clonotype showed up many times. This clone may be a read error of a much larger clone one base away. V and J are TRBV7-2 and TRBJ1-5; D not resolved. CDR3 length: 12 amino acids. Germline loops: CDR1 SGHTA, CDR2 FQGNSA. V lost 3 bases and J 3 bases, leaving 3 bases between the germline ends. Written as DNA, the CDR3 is TGTGCCAGCAGCTTCATCAATCAGCCCCAGCATTTT. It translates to CASSFINQPQHF.

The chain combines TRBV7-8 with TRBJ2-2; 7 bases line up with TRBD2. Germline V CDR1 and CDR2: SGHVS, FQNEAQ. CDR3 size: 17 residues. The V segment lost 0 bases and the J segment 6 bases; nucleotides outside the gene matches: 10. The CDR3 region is CASSLARRGSESGELFF. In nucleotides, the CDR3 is TGTGCCAGCAGCTTAGCGCGCCGCGGGAGCGAGTCCGGGGAGCTGTTTTTT.

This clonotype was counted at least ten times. The CDR3 sequence: CASSSPPGTQYF. The CDR3 DNA is TGTGCCAGCAGCTCCCCCCCGGGTACGCAGTATTTT. J is TRBJ2-3 and V is TRBV28; no clear D gene. The V gene lost 6 bases and the J gene lost 8 bases, with 12 bases spanning the gap. This CDR3 contains 12 residues. The germline gives CDR1 MDHEN, CDR2 SYDVKM.

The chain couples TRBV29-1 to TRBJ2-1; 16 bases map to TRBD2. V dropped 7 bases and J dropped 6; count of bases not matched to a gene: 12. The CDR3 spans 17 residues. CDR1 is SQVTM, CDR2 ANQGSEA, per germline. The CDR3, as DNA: TGCAGCGCTTCGGGACTAGCGGGAGGGCCCTCGCCCAATGAGCAGTTCTTC. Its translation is CSASGLAGGPSPNEQFF.

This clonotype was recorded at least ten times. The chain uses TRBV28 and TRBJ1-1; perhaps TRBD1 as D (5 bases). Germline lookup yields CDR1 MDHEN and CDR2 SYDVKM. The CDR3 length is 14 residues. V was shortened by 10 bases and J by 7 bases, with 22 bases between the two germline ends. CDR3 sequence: CATSVGARVSEAFF. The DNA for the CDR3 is TGTGCCACCTCCGTAGGGGCGCGGGTTAGTGAAGCTTTCTTT. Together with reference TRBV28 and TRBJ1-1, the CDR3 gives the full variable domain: DVKVTQSSRYLVKRTGEKVFLECVQDMDHENMFWYRQDPGLGLRLIYFSYDVKMKEKGDIPEGYSVSREKKERFSLILESASTNQTSMYLCATSVGARVSEAFFGQGTRLTVV.

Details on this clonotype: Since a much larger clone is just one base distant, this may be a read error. The CDR3 coding sequence is TGTGCCAGCAGTTACAGACGGGGCAGCTACAATGAGCAGTTCTTC. Amino acid sequence: CASSYRRGSYNEQFF. V is TRBV6-5 and J is TRBJ2-1; either TRBD1 or TRBD2 may supply D (5 bases each). The CDR3 sequence is 15 residues long. Germline V gene lookup returns CDR1 MNHEY and CDR2 SVGAGI. V dropped 2 bases and J dropped 3 bases, with 11 bases sitting between them.

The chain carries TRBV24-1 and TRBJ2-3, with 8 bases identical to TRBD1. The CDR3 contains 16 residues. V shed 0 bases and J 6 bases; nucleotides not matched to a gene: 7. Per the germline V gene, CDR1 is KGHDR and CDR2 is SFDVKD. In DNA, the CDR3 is TGTGCCACCAGTGATTTGGGCCAGGGGGCGAGGGATACGCAGTATTTT. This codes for CATSDLGQGARDTQYF.

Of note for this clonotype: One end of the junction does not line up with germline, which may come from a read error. In nucleotides, the CDR3 is TGCGCCAGCAGCCAAGGGGACAGTAGCAATCAGCCCCAGCATTTT. Translating gives CASSQGDSSNQPQHF. The chain uses TRBV7-2 and TRBJ1-5; TRBD1 aligns across 7 bases. The CDR3 covers 15 residues. Germline CDR1 reads SGHTA; CDR2 reads FQGNSA.